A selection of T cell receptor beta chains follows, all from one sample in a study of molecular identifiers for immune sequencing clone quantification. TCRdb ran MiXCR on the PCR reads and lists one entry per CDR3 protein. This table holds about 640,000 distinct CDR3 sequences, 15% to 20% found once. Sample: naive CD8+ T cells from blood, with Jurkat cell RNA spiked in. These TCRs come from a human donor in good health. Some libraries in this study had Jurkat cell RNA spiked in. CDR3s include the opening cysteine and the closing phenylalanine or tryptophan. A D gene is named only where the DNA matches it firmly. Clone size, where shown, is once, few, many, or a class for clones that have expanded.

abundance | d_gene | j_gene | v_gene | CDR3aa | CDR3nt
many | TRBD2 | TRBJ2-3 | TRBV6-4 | CASSDFPFGGRNSDTQYF | TGTGCCAGCAGTGACTTCCCTTTCGGCGGGAGAAATTCAGATACGCAGTATTTT
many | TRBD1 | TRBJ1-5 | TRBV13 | CASSIRTGGGRPQHF | TGTGCCAGCAGCATCCGGACAGGGGGCGGTAGGCCCCAGCATTTT
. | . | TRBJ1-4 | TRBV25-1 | CASSEGATNEKLVF | TGTGCCAGCAGTGAGGGAGCAACTAATGAAAAACTGGTTTTT
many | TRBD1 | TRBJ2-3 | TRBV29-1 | CSVEGQGPTDTQYF | TGCAGCGTTGAGGGACAGGGTCCCACAGATACGCAGTATTTT
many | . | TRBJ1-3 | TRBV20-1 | CSAKTPKGTIYF | TGCAGTGCTAAGACTCCCAAGGGGACCATATATTTT
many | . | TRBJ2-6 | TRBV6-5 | CASSYNRVRVGANVLTF | TGTGCCAGCAGTTATAACAGGGTCCGGGTAGGGGCCAACGTCCTGACTTTC
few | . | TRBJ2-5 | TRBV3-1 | CASSLSESQETQYF | TGTGCCAGCAGCCTCTCAGAATCCCAAGAGACCCAGTACTTC
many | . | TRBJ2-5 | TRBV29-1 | CSGSGPWEETQYF | TGCAGCGGGTCGGGACCCTGGGAAGAGACCCAGTACTTC
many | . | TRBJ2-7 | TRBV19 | CASSISGASYEQYF | TGTGCCAGTAGTATATCCGGGGCCTCCTACGAGCAGTACTTC
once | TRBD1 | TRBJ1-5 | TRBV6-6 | CASSPQGDSGNQPQHF | TGTGCCAGCAGTCCACAGGGGGATAGTGGCAATCAGCCCCAGCATTTT
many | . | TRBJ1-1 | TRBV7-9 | CASSSRSTEDTEAFF | TGTGCCAGCAGCTCCCGTTCAACGGAGGACACTGAAGCTTTCTTT
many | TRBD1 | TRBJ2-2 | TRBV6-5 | CASSYSTGADGELFF | TGTGCCAGCAGTTACTCGACAGGGGCTGACGGGGAGCTGTTTTTT
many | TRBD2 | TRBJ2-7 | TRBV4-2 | CASSPEWGLAYEQYF | TGTGCCAGCAGCCCAGAGTGGGGACTAGCTTACGAGCAGTACTTC
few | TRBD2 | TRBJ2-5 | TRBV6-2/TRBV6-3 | CASGTPGLARQETQYF | TGTGCCAGCGGGACTCCGGGACTAGCGAGACAAGAGACCCAGTACTTC
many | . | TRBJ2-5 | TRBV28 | CASSLVGWDGSQETQYF | TGTGCCAGCAGTTTAGTGGGTTGGGACGGCTCCCAAGAGACCCAGTACTTC
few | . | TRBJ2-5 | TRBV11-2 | CASSLNEETQYF | TGTGCCAGCAGCTTAAATGAGGAGACCCAGTACTTC
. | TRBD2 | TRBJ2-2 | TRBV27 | CASSLLTSRSTGELFF | TGTGCCAGCAGCCTTCTGACTAGCAGGAGCACCGGGGAGCTGTTTTTT
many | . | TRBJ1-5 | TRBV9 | CASSVDGGLDQPQHF | TGTGCCAGCAGCGTAGATGGGGGGCTAGATCAGCCCCAGCATTTT
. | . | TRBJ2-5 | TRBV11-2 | CASSLGSLGATGETQYF | TGTGCCAGCAGCTTAGGATCTCTAGGGGCAACTGGGGAGACCCAGTACTTC
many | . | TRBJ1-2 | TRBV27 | CASSLYENYGYTF | TGTGCCAGCAGTTTATACGAGAACTATGGCTACACCTTC
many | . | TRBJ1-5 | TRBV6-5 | CASSRRSNQPQHF | TGTGCCAGCAGTCGGAGAAGCAATCAGCCCCAGCATTTT
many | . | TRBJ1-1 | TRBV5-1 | CASSYGQSNTEAFF | TGCGCCAGCAGCTACGGACAGTCGAACACTGAAGCTTTCTTT
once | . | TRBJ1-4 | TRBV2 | CASSGSVATNEKLFF | TGTGCCAGCAGTGGATCTGTTGCAACTAATGAAAAACTGTTTTTT
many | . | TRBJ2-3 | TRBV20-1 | CSASVQFTQYF | TGCAGTGCTAGCGTTCAGTTTACGCAGTATTTT
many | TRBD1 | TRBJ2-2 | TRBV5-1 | CASSFFPPGTGNTGELFF | TGCGCCAGCAGCTTTTTCCCCCCCGGGACAGGGAACACCGGGGAGCTGTTTTTT
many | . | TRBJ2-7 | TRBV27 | CASGQIIYEQYF | TGTGCCAGCGGACAGATAATCTACGAGCAGTACTTC
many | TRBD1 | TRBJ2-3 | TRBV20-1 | CSARDYGQGRTDTQYF | TGCAGTGCTAGAGATTACGGACAGGGGAGGACAGATACGCAGTATTTT
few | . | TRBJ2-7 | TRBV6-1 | CASRNVRAGEQYF | TGTGCCAGCAGAAACGTAAGGGCTGGAGAGCAGTACTTC
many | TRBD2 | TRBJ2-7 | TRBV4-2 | CASSQDGTSGYEQYF | TGTGCCAGCAGCCAAGATGGGACTAGCGGTTACGAGCAGTACTTC
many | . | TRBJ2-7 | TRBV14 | CASSHGLGPYEQYF | TGTGCCAGCAGCCACGGACTCGGCCCCTACGAGCAGTACTTC
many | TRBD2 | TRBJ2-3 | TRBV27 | CASRPLNAGDYTDTQYF | TGTGCCAGCAGGCCACTAAACGCGGGGGATTACACAGATACGCAGTATTTT
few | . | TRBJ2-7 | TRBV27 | CASSPTAGPSYEQYF | TGTGCCAGCAGTCCAACAGCTGGACCCTCCTACGAGCAGTACTTC
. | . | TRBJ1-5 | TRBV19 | CASSIRDHQPQHF | TGTGCCAGTAGTATAAGGGATCATCAGCCCCAGCATTTT
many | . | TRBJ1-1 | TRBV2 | CASSLTLVGTEAFF | TGTGCCAGCAGTCTGACCCTGGTTGGCACTGAAGCTTTCTTT
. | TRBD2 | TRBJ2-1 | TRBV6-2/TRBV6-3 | CASRELAGERNEQFF | TGTGCCAGCAGGGAACTAGCGGGAGAACGCAATGAGCAGTTCTTC
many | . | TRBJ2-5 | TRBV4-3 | CASSPRLGPETQYF | TGCGCCAGCAGCCCGCGGTTAGGTCCAGAGACCCAGTACTTC
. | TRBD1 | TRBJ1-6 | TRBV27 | CASSTHRGLIYNSPLHF | TGTGCCAGCAGTACCCACAGGGGGCTAATCTATAATTCACCCCTCCACTTT
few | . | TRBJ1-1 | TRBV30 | CAWEDLQDTEAFF | TGTGCCTGGGAGGACCTCCAGGACACTGAAGCTTTCTTT
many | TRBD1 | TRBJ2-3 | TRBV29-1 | CSVVWVWGTGVADTQYF | TGCAGCGTTGTCTGGGTGTGGGGTACAGGGGTCGCAGATACGCAGTATTTT
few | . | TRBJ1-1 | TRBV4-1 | CASSQEGQGSTKAFF | TGCGCCAGCAGCCAAGAGGGGCAGGGGAGCACTAAAGCCTTCTTT
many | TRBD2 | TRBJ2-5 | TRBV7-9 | CASSLGTSSGRETQYF | TGTGCCAGCAGCTTAGGTACATCTAGCGGGAGAGAGACCCAGTACTTC
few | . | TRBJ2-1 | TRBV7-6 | CASSPNPDKPNNEQFF | TGTGCCAGCAGCCCAAATCCAGACAAACCTAACAATGAGCAGTTCTTC
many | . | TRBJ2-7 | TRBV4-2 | CASSQGASEYEQYF | TGTGCCAGCAGCCAAGGGGCTAGCGAGTACGAGCAGTACTTC
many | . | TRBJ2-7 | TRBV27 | CASSLSGRGWYEQYF | TGTGCCAGCAGTTTATCGGGCAGAGGGTGGTACGAGCAGTACTTC
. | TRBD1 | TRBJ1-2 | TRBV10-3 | CAISASPGQDVYGYTF | TGTGCCATCAGTGCGTCACCGGGACAGGACGTCTATGGCTACACCTTC
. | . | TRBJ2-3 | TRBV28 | CASSLEGEELSDTQYF | TGTGCCAGCAGTTTAGAGGGGGAGGAACTCTCAGATACGCAGTATTTT
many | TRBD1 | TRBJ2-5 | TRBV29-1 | CSVDWDRGPEHRWTLSETQYF | TGCAGCGTTGATTGGGACAGGGGCCCGGAGCATAGGTGGACCCTGTCGGAGACCCAGTACTTC
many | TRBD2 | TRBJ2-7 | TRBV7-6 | CASSLFGGADEQYF | TGTGCCAGCAGCTTATTCGGGGGGGCGGACGAGCAGTACTTC
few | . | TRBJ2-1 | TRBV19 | CASQADSGGNEQFF | TGTGCCAGTCAGGCGGACTCCGGAGGCAATGAGCAGTTCTTC
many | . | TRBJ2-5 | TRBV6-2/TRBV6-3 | CASRPDSQQETQYF | TGTGCCAGCAGGCCCGACAGTCAACAAGAGACCCAGTACTTC